Detailed here is one T cell receptor beta chain. Its cognate antigen is unknown. This CDR3 region has 13 residues. Germline-derived CDR1 and CDR2 are SGHDT and YYEEEE. V gave up 4 bases and J gave up 5 bases; unmatched junction bases: 4. Naive CD4+ cells were CD45RA-selected; the remaining cells were memory. Some clones are missing from TCRdb's copy, which holds only in-frame ones; the method was immunoSEQ multiplex PCR. The repertoire has about 2,500,000 clones, about 92% of them found once; the top ten carry roughly 0.14%. The data were taken from a study of shared clonotypes between healthy human individuals. Study-level information: Donors, aged 18 to 49, were a couple of women and three men. Findings and caveats of the study: Some clonotypes were shared by all four sorted-subset donors, while others were not shared. The non-shared ones had lower generation probabilities than the shared ones.

The receptor was isolated from a man in his late teens or twenties in good health. Sequenced input: naive CD4+ T cells sorted from blood. The subset is: CD45RA+ positively selected. J is TRBJ2-5 and V is TRBV5-6; 8 bases match TRBD1. This CDR3 reads CASSVTGVETQYF. Here the CDR3 DNA reads TGTGCCAGCAGCGTGACAGGGGTGGAGACCCAGTACTTC. The whole variable domain, filled in from reference TRBV5-6 and TRBJ2-5, reads DAGVTQSPTHLIKTRGQQVTLRCSPKSGHDTVSWYQQALGQGPQFIFQYYEEEERQRGNFPDRFSGHQFPNYSSELNVNALLLGDSALYLCASSVTGVETQYFGPGTRLLVL.